What follows are 10 T cell receptor beta chains derived from one specimen sequenced in a study of a mutant IDH1 vaccine in newly diagnosed glioma. The table came from immunoSEQ multiplex PCR; TCRdb's copy has only in-frame clones and leaves some out. This table has 30,000 or so clones, about 88% appearing once. Regarding time point: baseline, week 1 (first vaccination visit). Documented treatment: pre-vaccination baseline after standard-of-care therapy. Sequenced here: PBMCs, sampled from a glioma patient treated with radiotherapy, temozolomide or both. Every receptor here comes from a woman aged 40-49 years with glioma.

The rearrangement links TRBV5-6 to TRBJ1-1; no firm D call. The germline V gene encodes CDR1 SGHDT and CDR2 YYEEEE. Trimming cost V 5 bases and J 7 bases, with 12 bases left between them. There are 12 residues in the CDR3. In nucleotides, the CDR3 is TGTGCCAGCAGTAAAGGCGCCCTTGAAGCTTTCTTT. Its translation is CASSKGALEAFF.

This clone was recorded only once. The V gene is TRBV5-1, the J gene TRBJ2-1; no definite D call. This CDR3 has 14 residues. Germline lookup yields CDR1 SGHRS and CDR2 YFSETQ. V was clipped by 2 bases and J by 0 bases, with 6 bases between them. The CDR3 sequence is CASSFQSSYNEQFF. Here the CDR3 DNA reads TGCGCCAGCAGCTTTCAGAGCTCCTACAATGAGCAGTTCTTC. Filled out from reference TRBV5-1 and TRBJ2-1, the complete variable domain reads KAGVTQTPRYLIKTRGQQVTLSCSPISGHRSVSWYQQTPGQGLQFLFEYFSETQRNKGNFPGRFSGRQFSNSRSEMNVSTLELGDSALYLCASSFQSSYNEQFFGPGTRLTVL.

This sequence joins TRBV5-4 and TRBJ2-1; TRBD2 matches 10 bases. Germline V lookup: CDR1 SGHNT, CDR2 YYREEE (reference sequence). CDR3 size: 15 residues. Trimming at V came to 1 base and at J to 6 bases, leaving 4 bases not matched to a gene. CDR3 in amino acids: CASSLPAGGFNEQFF. In nucleotides, the CDR3 is TGTGCCAGCAGCTTGCCAGCGGGGGGGTTCAATGAGCAGTTCTTC.

On this clone itself: The identical CDR3 is also encoded by other nucleotide sequences in the sample. The V and J genes are TRBV5-8 and TRBJ1-3; D uncertain. Germline CDR1 is SGHTS and CDR2 is YDEGEE. The CDR3 totals 14 residues. The V gene lost 0 bases and the J gene lost 0 bases, with 4 bases spanning the gap. CDR3 nucleotide sequence: TGTGCCAGCAGCTTGGGGAGCTCTGGAAACACCATATATTTT. This sequence encodes CASSLGSSGNTIYF.

V gene TRBV19 combines with J gene TRBJ2-3; no clear D. The germline V and J ends were trimmed by 3 bases and 4 bases, with 5 bases remaining between them. Germline CDR1 LNHDA, CDR2 SQIVND (reference sequence). The CDR3 totals 12 residues. In DNA, the CDR3 is TGTGCCAGTAGTATTTCCCCAGATACGCAGTATTTT. This codes for CASSISPDTQYF.

The chain is built from TRBV19 and TRBJ2-7; 9 positions match TRBD1. Trimming took 7 bases from V and 6 from J; bases not matched to a gene: 10. The CDR3 has 14 residues. Germline V gene lookup returns CDR1 LNHDA and CDR2 SQIVND (reference sequence). This chain's CDR3 is CASNQQGAFGEQYF. CDR3 coding DNA: TGTGCCAGTAACCAACAGGGGGCCTTCGGCGAGCAGTACTTC.

This chain uses TRBV5-1 with TRBJ1-1; possibly TRBD1 for D (5 bases). This CDR3 region has 13 residues. Germline V gene sequence: CDR1 SGHRS, CDR2 YFSETQ. Trimming took 3 bases from V and 1 from J, leaving 7 bases between them. CDR3 coding DNA: TGCGCCAGCAGCTGGGGGGGGAACACTGAAGCTTTCTTT. This codes for CASSWGGNTEAFF.

V usage is TRBV11-2 and J usage is TRBJ2-7, with D possibly matching TRBD2 (7 bases). V gave up 5 bases and J gave up 0 bases, with 14 bases separating them. Germline V gives CDR1 SGHAT, CDR2 FQNNGV. CDR3 size: 15 residues. The CDR3 loop reads CASSPWGGLSYEQYF. CDR3 DNA sequence: TGTGCCAGCAGCCCATGGGGGGGGCTCTCCTACGAGCAGTACTTC.

The V and J genes are TRBV6-5 and TRBJ1-4; 8 nucleotides agree with TRBD1. The trim removed 6 bases at V and 5 bases at J, leaving 8 bases unmatched. The CDR3 length is 15 residues. CDR1 is MNHEY, CDR2 SVGAGI, per germline. The CDR3 reads CASRGVDRGNEKLFF. The CDR3 DNA reads as TGTGCCAGCAGGGGGGTTGACAGGGGAAATGAAAAACTGTTTTTT.

This rearrangement joins TRBV12-5 to TRBJ1-1; a weak D match, TRBD1 (6 bases). The CDR3 spans 16 residues. Germline V gene data show CDR1 as LGHNT and CDR2 as FRNRAP. Trimming left V 3 bases short and J 0 bases short, with 14 bases between. DNA of the CDR3: TGTGCTAGTGGTTTTGGGGGGCGGGTCATGAACACTGAAGCTTTCTTT. It specifies CASGFGGRVMNTEAFF.